A selection of T cell receptor beta chains follows, all from one sample in a study of vaccination and CD4 T cells after COVID-19. The antigens of these receptors remain unknown. One entry per CDR3 protein results from TCRdb running MiXCR on the PCR reads. The data show roughly 6,000 distinct CDR3 sequences, roughly two fifths seen once. The sequenced material came from CD4+ T cells from blood, cultured in vitro. The receptors were gathered from a human donor in good health. CDR3s include the opening cysteine and the closing phenylalanine or tryptophan. A D gene is named only where the DNA matches it firmly. Expanded clones get a size class; other rows say once, few or many, or leave the size out.

.,TRBJ2-7,.,TRBV19,CASSIGVGTYEQYF,TGTGCCAGTAGTATTGGGGTCGGCACCTACGAGCAGTACTTC
.,TRBJ2-2,.,TRBV7-6,CASSPLGAGELFF,TGTGCCAGCAGCCCTCTGGGAGCCGGGGAGCTGTTTTTT
.,TRBJ1-2,.,TRBV20-1,CSAWTQANYGYTF,TGCAGTGCTTGGACACAGGCTAACTATGGCTACACCTTC
.,TRBJ2-7,.,TRBV21-1,CASRTGGSSYEQYF,TGTGCCAGCAGGACCGGGGGGAGCTCCTACGAGCAGTACTTC
.,TRBJ1-6,TRBD1,TRBV7-8,CASSLGMGQGGWSPLHF,TGTGCCAGCAGCTTAGGAATGGGACAGGGCGGTTGGTCACCCCTCCACTTT
.,TRBJ1-1,.,TRBV18,CASSAGLGTEAFF,TGTGCCAGCTCCGCGGGCCTTGGCACTGAAGCTTTCTTT
.,TRBJ1-5,.,TRBV19,CASTLRGSYSNQPQHF,TGTGCCAGTACCCTGAGGGGGAGTTATAGCAATCAGCCCCAGCATTTT
.,TRBJ1-5,.,TRBV6-5,CASSYSAGAGQPQHF,TGTGCCAGCAGTTACTCGGCGGGGGCTGGACAGCCCCAGCATTTT
.,TRBJ2-3,.,TRBV20-1,CSARGRAGHTTDTQYF,TGCAGTGCTAGAGGTAGGGCGGGGCACACCACAGATACGCAGTATTTT
few,TRBJ1-1,.,TRBV6-5,CASSYSMRADF,TGTGCCAGCAGTTACTCGATGAGGGCAGACTTT
.,TRBJ1-5,.,TRBV7-9,CASSLLNQPQHF,TGTGCCAGCAGCTTACTCAATCAGCCCCAGCATTTT
few,TRBJ1-5,.,TRBV10-1,CASSDGYNQPQHF,TGCGCCAGCAGCGACGGCTACAATCAGCCCCAGCATTTT
.,TRBJ2-2,.,TRBV4-2,CASSQDWYDTGELFF,TGTGCCAGCAGCCAAGATTGGTATGACACCGGGGAGCTGTTTTTT
.,TRBJ2-3,.,TRBV2,CASSTDTDTQYF,TGTGCCAGCAGTACCGACACAGATACGCAGTATTTT
few,TRBJ2-2,.,TRBV6-4,CASSDGDTGELFF,TGTGCCAGCAGTGACGGGGACACCGGGGAGCTGTTTTTT
.,TRBJ1-2,.,TRBV9,CASSDSGYGYTF,TGTGCCAGCAGCGACAGCGGCTATGGCTACACCTTC
.,TRBJ2-3,TRBD1,TRBV19,CASRQGAGADTQYF,TGTGCCAGTAGACAGGGGGCAGGTGCAGATACGCAGTATTTT
.,TRBJ1-2,.,TRBV6-5,CASSSQGSGYTF,TGTGCCAGCAGTTCACAGGGAAGCGGCTACACCTTC
.,TRBJ2-6,.,TRBV15,CATSSSPGSGANVLTF,TGTGCCACCAGCAGTTCCCCAGGGTCCGGGGCCAACGTCCTGACTTTC
.,TRBJ1-1,.,TRBV7-9,CASSRARSQETEAFF,TGTGCCAGCAGCCGAGCCCGAAGCCAAGAAACTGAAGCTTTCTTT
.,TRBJ2-1,.,TRBV6-4,CASSDSGHNEQFF,TGTGCCAGCAGTGACTCGGGACACAATGAGCAGTTCTTC
.,TRBJ2-7,.,TRBV6-1,CASSPYLGGVVSYEQYF,TGTGCCAGCAGTCCCTATTTAGGGGGGGTAGTTTCCTACGAGCAGTACTTC
.,TRBJ1-6,TRBD1,TRBV6-1,CASSRQGDNSPLHF,TGTGCCAGCAGCCGACAGGGGGATAATTCACCCCTCCACTTT
few,TRBJ1-5,.,TRBV20-1,CSGTEGGNQPQHF,TGCAGTGGTACCGAGGGAGGCAATCAGCCCCAGCATTTT
few,TRBJ1-6,.,TRBV15,CATSRDDVDSPLHF,TGTGCCACCAGCAGAGATGACGTCGATTCACCCCTCCACTTT
few,TRBJ1-2,.,TRBV6-1,CASSQKTGPRYGYTF,TGTGCCAGCAGTCAAAAAACAGGGCCCCGCTATGGCTACACCTTC
.,TRBJ2-2,.,TRBV20-1,CSAKSNTGELFF,TGCAGTGCAAAATCGAACACCGGGGAGCTGTTTTTT
.,TRBJ1-1,.,TRBV20-1,CSARSGEGPNEAFF,TGCAGTGCTAGATCTGGGGAAGGGCCGAATGAAGCTTTCTTT
.,TRBJ1-1,.,TRBV20-1,CSAKGRGTTEAFF,TGCAGTGCTAAGGGCAGGGGTACCACTGAAGCTTTCTTT